This T cell receptor beta chain was recorded in a study of early T cells in non-severe SARS-CoV-2 infection. General study results and limits: Matching with VDJdb favored anti-spike CD8 responses (missing private and CD4 specificities).

The CDR3 extends over 11 amino acids. V lost 4 bases to trimming and J lost 4 bases, with 4 bases between them. CDR1 is SQVTM and CDR2 is ANQGSEA in the germline V gene. MiXCR, run by TCRdb on the 5' RACE reads, gives a single entry per CDR3 protein. The sample has more than 50,000 distinct CDR3 sequences; around 10% are singletons. This clonotype is termed large (0.1 to 1%). Its antigen is unknown. The sequencing sample was made of whole blood. This sequence joins TRBV29-1 and TRBJ2-2; no reliable D call. This receptor was taken from an adult who was a healthcare worker with PCR-confirmed SARS-CoV-2 infection or an uninfected control (not recorded which). DNA for the CDR3: TGCAGCGTTGGGAGCACCGGGGAGCTGTTTTTT. It encodes CSVGSTGELFF.